The rows below give T cell receptor beta chains drawn from one sample of a study of metastatic and nonmetastatic thyroid tumors. TCRdb reanalyzed the PCR reads via MiXCR. Among 25,000 to 30,000 clones listed, around 25% were seen once. The sequenced sample consisted of blood. These receptors all come from a female donor with papillary thyroid cancer or a benign thyroid nodule (not recorded which). Some clones in this sample may be carry-over from other donors' samples. CDR3s include the opening cysteine and the closing phenylalanine or tryptophan. D genes are given only for firm matches. Clone size is shown for a subset of rows, as once, few, many or a class of expanded clone.

abundance	v_gene	d_gene	j_gene	CDR3nt	CDR3aa
NA	TRBV11-2	TRBD2	TRBJ2-2	TGTGCCAGCAGCTTGACAGGGACTAGCACCCTTACCGGGGAGCTGTTTTTT	CASSLTGTSTLTGELFF
few	TRBV25-1	NA	TRBJ1-2	TGTGCCAGCAGTGGACACGGGAGCTCTGGTGGCTACACCTTC	CASSGHGSSGGYTF
NA	TRBV24-1	NA	TRBJ1-5	TGTGCCACCAGTGACCAGAACTGGGACGTAGGTTTAGGGCCGCAGCATTTT	CATSDQNWDVGLGPQHF
NA	TRBV28	NA	TRBJ1-1	TGTGGGACCCGGACATGGGGGGATGAAGCTTTCTTT	CGTRTWGDEAFF
many	TRBV2	NA	TRBJ2-3	TGTGCCAGCAGTGGGGGGGCCCTGCAAGATACGCAGTATTTT	CASSGGALQDTQYF
NA	TRBV27	NA	TRBJ2-7	TGTGCCAGCAGTTTATCGGTTAGCGGCGAGCAGTACTTC	CASSLSVSGEQYF
medium-sized	TRBV19	TRBD2	TRBJ2-7	TGTGCCAGTAGTAGGGAGGGAGCCTACGAGCAGTACTTC	CASSREGAYEQYF
NA	TRBV5-1	NA	TRBJ1-3	TGCGCCAGCAGCTGGGACAACTCTGGAAACACCATATATTTT	CASSWDNSGNTIYF
many	TRBV14	NA	TRBJ1-1	TGTGCCAGCAGCCAAGACCACACTGAAGCTTTCTTT	CASSQDHTEAFF
many	TRBV6-1	TRBD1	TRBJ1-4	TGTGCCAGCACCCGGACAGGGGGTGTCGAAAAACTGTTTTTT	CASTRTGGVEKLFF
many	TRBV19	TRBD1	TRBJ2-7	TGTGCCAGTAGGACAGGGGGCAGGTACGAGCAGTACTTC	CASRTGGRYEQYF
many	TRBV5-6	TRBD2	TRBJ2-7	TGTGCCAGCAGCTCCCGGGGGACTAGGCTGTACTTC	CASSSRGTRLYF
NA	TRBV6-2/TRBV6-3	NA	TRBJ2-3	TGTGCCAGCAGTTACGCCGCCAGGAGGCCGGGTGAGGATACGCAGTATTTT	CASSYAARRPGEDTQYF
few	TRBV24-1	NA	TRBJ2-3	TGTGCCACCAGTCAGGGCCCCGGTACGCAGTATTTT	CATSQGPGTQYF
many	TRBV12-5	NA	TRBJ1-3	TGTGCTAGTGGTTTGGTCGTGGGAAGGGATGGAAACACCATATATTTT	CASGLVVGRDGNTIYF
many	TRBV11-2	NA	TRBJ1-1	TGTGCCAGCAGCTCACGGACGGCAGGATTGAACACTGAAGCTTTCTTT	CASSSRTAGLNTEAFF
many	TRBV11-2	NA	TRBJ2-1	TGTGCCAGCAGCCCCCGTCGTATCGGGAATGAGCAGTTCTTC	CASSPRRIGNEQFF
many	TRBV27	TRBD1	TRBJ1-1	TGTGCCAGCAGTTTAGCCCAACAGGGGACTGAAGCTTTCTTT	CASSLAQQGTEAFF
many	TRBV20-1	TRBD1	TRBJ1-4	TGCAGTGCAGATAGACAGGGGAGTAGTGAAAAACTGTTTTTT	CSADRQGSSEKLFF
NA	TRBV6-2/TRBV6-3	NA	TRBJ2-7	TGTGCCAGCAAAGACAGGTCCCCACCCTACGAGCAGTACTTC	CASKDRSPPYEQYF
NA	TRBV3-1	NA	TRBJ2-7	TGTGCCAGCAGAAAAGGAGAGGGGACCGAGCAGTACTTC	CASRKGEGTEQYF
NA	TRBV7-2	NA	TRBJ2-1	TGTGCCAGCAGCCTAGGCATGGTTGCGAATGAGTTCTTC	CASSLGMVANEFF
few	TRBV15	NA	TRBJ2-1	TGTGCCACCAGCCCCGCGGGCTTTGGGTTACGGAATGGGCAGTTCTTC	CATSPAGFGLRNGQFF
many	TRBV4-3	NA	TRBJ1-1	TGCGCCAGCAGCCAAGGAACAGGGATGACTGAAGCTTTCTTT	CASSQGTGMTEAFF
few	TRBV12-3/TRBV12-4	NA	TRBJ1-1	TGTGCCAGCAGTTTATTGGGAGGGGCCACTGAAGCTTTCTTT	CASSLLGGATEAFF
many	TRBV12-3/TRBV12-4	NA	TRBJ2-1	TGTGCCAGCAGCCCATTTGGGACTGTATTTTACAATGAGCAGTTCTTC	CASSPFGTVFYNEQFF
NA	TRBV11-2	NA	TRBJ2-1	TGTGCCAGCAGCCCCCAGTCTCAAGTGGGGAAAAATGAGCAGTTATTC	CASSPQSQVGKNEQLF
NA	TRBV28	NA	TRBJ2-5	TGTGCCATCAACCGCCCAGATAGTGGGGGTCAAGAGACCCAGTACTTC	CAINRPDSGGQETQYF
NA	TRBV4-3	NA	TRBJ2-7	TGCGCCAGCAGCCAAGAGGCTTCGAGCTCCTACGAGCAGTACTTC	CASSQEASSSYEQYF
many	TRBV20-1	NA	TRBJ1-6	TGCAGTGCTAGGGCCTCGAGCTCCTATAATTCACCCCTCCACTTT	CSARASSSYNSPLHF
many	TRBV7-6	TRBD1	TRBJ1-4	TGTGCCAGCAGCTCAGGGCGGGGACAGTTAAATGAAAAACTGTTTTTT	CASSSGRGQLNEKLFF
once	TRBV11-2	NA	TRBJ2-7	TGTGCCAGCAGCTTAGGTCTAGCTCTCTCCTACGAGCAGTACTTC	CASSLGLALSYEQYF
many	TRBV10-3	NA	TRBJ2-7	TGTGCCATCAGTGAGTCCCTTCAAATTCCCGAGCAGTACTTC	CAISESLQIPEQYF
NA	TRBV7-2	NA	TRBJ1-2	TGTGCCAGCAGCGTAGACAGTTCCTATGGCTACACCTTC	CASSVDSSYGYTF
many	TRBV6-2/TRBV6-3	TRBD2	TRBJ2-1	TGTGCCAGCAGATCCGGGACTAGCGGGAGTAGGAATGAGCAGTTCTTC	CASRSGTSGSRNEQFF
many	TRBV12-3/TRBV12-4	TRBD2	TRBJ2-3	TGTGCCAGCAGTTTATTCCCATCTAGCGGGAGTCGCACAGATACGCAGTATTTT	CASSLFPSSGSRTDTQYF
many	TRBV7-6	TRBD2	TRBJ2-7	TGTGCCAGCAGCTTAGACGGGAGGGACTCCTACGAGCAGTACTTC	CASSLDGRDSYEQYF
NA	TRBV30	NA	TRBJ2-2	TGTGCCTTGACGGAGGCGAACACCGGGGAGCTGTTTTTT	CALTEANTGELFF
few	TRBV6-1	TRBD2	TRBJ2-1	TGTGCCTCATGGCTAGCGGGGTATTACAATGAGCAGTTCTTC	CASWLAGYYNEQFF
many	TRBV7-8	NA	TRBJ2-1	TGTGCCAGCAGCTTAAATTCGGCCCTCGCCTACAATGAGCAGTTCTTC	CASSLNSALAYNEQFF
few	TRBV19	TRBD1	TRBJ2-1	TGTGCCAGTAGTAGGGGACAGGGGGCTCTAAATGAGCAGTTCTTC	CASSRGQGALNEQFF